The 28 T cell receptor beta chains given below trace back to one sample, sequenced in a study of blood T cell repertoires in COVID-19. TCRdb keeps only in-frame clones here, not all; method: immunoSEQ multiplex PCR. The table lists 200,000 or so clones, roughly 80% of them singletons. Sequencing used peripheral blood. These TCRs come from a man between 60 and 70 years old with active or convalescent COVID-19.

This chain joins TRBV6-5 and TRBJ2-1; 12 bases agree with TRBD2. The germline gives CDR1 MNHEY, CDR2 SVGAGI. CDR3 size: 16 residues. V lost 4 bases, J lost 3 bases, and 4 bases stayed unmatched. The CDR3 nucleotides read TGTGCCAGCAGTTCCCCGACTAGCGGGAGCTACAATGAGCAGTTCTTC. Translated, it gives CASSSPTSGSYNEQFF.

The rearrangement links TRBV11-2 to TRBJ1-5, with a possible D match to TRBD1 (5 bases). The CDR3 sequence is 16 residues long. Trimming removed 6 bases at V and 3 bases at J, with 18 bases between. The germline CDR1 and CDR2 sequences are SGHAT and FQNNGV. The CDR3 nucleotides read TGTGCCAGCAGTCTAAGCGGGGGGAGGAACAATCAGCCCCAGCATTTT. It encodes CASSLSGGRNNQPQHF.

The V gene is TRBV12-3 or TRBV12-4, the J gene TRBJ1-3; D is possibly TRBD1 (5 bases). The CDR3 runs to 13 residues. The germline V and J ends were trimmed by 9 bases and 0 bases, with 9 bases remaining between them. This CDR3 is CASRQSSGNTIYF. The CDR3 coding sequence is TGTGCCAGTCGACAGAGCTCTGGAAACACCATATATTTT.

The CDR3 loop is CASRTGLALKNEQFF. The CDR3 DNA reads as TGTGCCAGCAGGACGGGACTAGCCCTCAAGAATGAGCAGTTCTTC. The chain has TRBV6-5 and TRBJ2-1; TRBD2 agrees at 9 bases. The germline V gene encodes CDR1 MNHEY and CDR2 SVGAGI. The CDR3 extends over 15 amino acids. The V segment lost 6 bases and the J segment 7 bases; nucleotides outside the gene matches: 10.

The chain uses TRBV6-2 or TRBV6-3 and TRBJ1-3; D remains ambiguous. The CDR3 totals 12 residues. Germline assignment: CDR1 MNHEY and CDR2 SVGEGT. Trimming shortened V by 2 bases and J by 8 bases, and 7 bases separated the two germline ends. CDR3 residues: CASSYPADTIYF. The CDR3 DNA sequence: TGTGCCAGCAGTTACCCGGCGGACACCATATATTTT.

This clone has at least ten counts. The V and J genes are TRBV29-1 and TRBJ2-5, with D possibly being TRBD2 (6 bases). The length of the CDR3 is 13 residues. CDR1 and CDR2 (germline): SQVTM, ANQGSEA. The V gene lost 4 bases and the J gene lost 4 bases, with 13 bases spanning the gap. The CDR3 loop reads CSVGEDGGETQYF. CDR3 nucleotides: TGCAGCGTTGGGGAGGACGGAGGAGAGACCCAGTACTTC.

CDR3 bases: TGTGCCAGCAGCAGAAGCACAGATTATGGCTACACCTTC. Residues: CASSRSTDYGYTF. The chain combines TRBV25-1 with TRBJ1-2, with D uncertain. Germline CDR1 is MGHDK and CDR2 is SYGVNS. V lost 6 bases and J 5 bases, leaving 13 bases between the germline ends. This CDR3 region has 13 residues.

This clone has a handful of counts. This chain links TRBV5-1 with TRBJ2-3; TRBD2 might be the D (6 bases). The ends were cut back, 4 bases at V and 4 bases at J, with 13 bases in the middle. The CDR3 totals 14 residues. Germline V lookup: CDR1 SGHRS, CDR2 YFSETQ. The CDR3 spells CASSTEWGADTQYF. CDR3 coding DNA: TGCGCCAGCAGCACAGAGTGGGGGGCAGATACGCAGTATTTT. The complete variable domain, with remaining parts taken from reference TRBV5-1 and TRBJ2-3, reads KAGVTQTPRYLIKTRGQQVTLSCSPISGHRSVSWYQQTPGQGLQFLFEYFSETQRNKGNFPGRFSGRQFSNSRSEMNVSTLELGDSALYLCASSTEWGADTQYFGPGTRLTVL.

The gene calls are TRBV25-1 and TRBJ1-2; 9 bases are shared with TRBD1. V trimming: 4 bases; J trimming: 7 bases; junction bases outside the gene matches: 13. Germline lookup yields CDR1 MGHDK and CDR2 SYGVNS. The CDR3 loop spans 16 amino acids. CDR3 DNA sequence: TGTGCCAGCAGTGGGCCGGGACAGGGACTTATCGGTGGCTACACCTTC. This codes for CASSGPGQGLIGGYTF.

This clone was seen repeatedly, ten times or more. The chain carries TRBV6-6 and TRBJ1-2; no definite D call. Looked up from germline, CDR1 is MNHNY and CDR2 is SVGAGI (reference sequence). V was pared by 4 bases and J by 0 bases, with 9 bases between. The CDR3 is 14 residues long. CDR3 bases: TGTGCCAGCAGTTCCCTCCGTGCTAACTATGGCTACACCTTC. Translated: CASSSLRANYGYTF.

In its sample, this clone was seen once. The chain employs TRBV29-1 and TRBJ2-1; D is unresolved. Trimming shortened V by 3 bases and J by 3 bases, and 3 bases separated the two germline ends. The CDR3 covers 11 residues. In germline, CDR1 is SQVTM, CDR2 ANQGSEA. The CDR3 sequence is CSVDVYNEQFF. The CDR3 DNA reads as TGCAGCGTTGACGTCTACAATGAGCAGTTCTTC.

The chain links TRBV7-9 to TRBJ2-7; D gene uncertain. V shed 5 bases and J shed 3 bases, with 17 bases lying between them. The CDR3 sequence is 15 residues long. Germline values: CDR1 SEHNR, CDR2 FQNEAQ (reference sequence). CDR3 sequence: CASSPPTTPGYEQYF. The DNA for the CDR3 is TGTGCCAGCAGCCCCCCGACAACTCCCGGCTACGAGCAGTACTTC.

The genes are TRBV7-2 and TRBJ2-3, with 7 bases that match TRBD2. CDR1 is SGHTA, CDR2 FQGNSA, per germline. The CDR3 loop spans 14 amino acids. V was pared by 1 base and J by 5 bases, with 3 bases of the junction left unmatched. In nucleotides, the CDR3 is TGTGCCAGCAGCTTAGACGGGAGGAAAGATACGCAGTATTTT. Its protein is CASSLDGRKDTQYF.

The chain combines TRBV6-2 or TRBV6-3 with TRBJ2-1; D may be TRBD1 (6 bases). The length of the CDR3 is 16 residues. CDR1 and CDR2 from the germline V gene are MNHEY and SVGEGT. Trimming shortened V by 4 bases and J by 5 bases, and 18 bases separated the two germline ends. The CDR3 DNA follows: TGTGCCAGCAGTTCCTTCTTCCGGGACAAAAACAATGAGCAGTTCTTC. Translating it yields CASSSFFRDKNNEQFF.

The V and J genes are TRBV9 and TRBJ2-1; 13 nucleotides match TRBD2. V dropped 3 bases and J dropped 0; count of bases not matched to a gene: 0. This CDR3 comprises 16 residues. The germline gives CDR1 SGDLS, CDR2 YYNGEE. CDR3 sequence (DNA): TGTGCCAGCAGCGGGACTAGCGGGAGCTCCTACAATGAGCAGTTCTTC. It yields the protein CASSGTSGSSYNEQFF.

V is TRBV4-2 and J is TRBJ2-7; D uncertain. V lost 1 base to trimming and J lost 3 bases, with 10 bases between them. The V gene's germline CDR1 is LGHNA and CDR2 YNFKEQ. The CDR3 runs 14 residues. CDR3 sequence: CASSQVGGGYEQYF. The CDR3 coding sequence is TGTGCCAGCAGCCAAGTAGGCGGTGGCTACGAGCAGTACTTC.

The V and J genes are TRBV6-1 and TRBJ1-2; TRBD1 matches at 9 bases. V was clipped by 3 bases and J by 2 bases; unmatched bases: 1. The germline V gene encodes CDR1 MNHNS and CDR2 SASEGT. CDR3 length: 14 residues. The CDR3 coding sequence is TGTGCCAGCAGTGAGGACAGGGGAAACTATGGCTACACCTTC. Its translation: CASSEDRGNYGYTF.

This CDR3 reads CSVDRGSGEQYF. For the CDR3, the DNA is TGCAGCGTTGATCGGGGTTCCGGCGAGCAGTACTTC. The chain recombines TRBV29-1 with TRBJ2-7; D might be TRBD2 (5 bases). Looked up from germline, CDR1 is SQVTM and CDR2 is ANQGSEA. This CDR3 is 12 amino acids long. The V end lost 3 bases, the J end lost 6 bases, and 12 bases lay between the germline ends.

The CDR3 spells CASSSIAGSGETQYF. As DNA, the CDR3 is TGTGCCAGCAGTTCCATAGCGGGATCGGGGGAGACCCAGTACTTC. The rearrangement links TRBV11-2 to TRBJ2-5; 8 nucleotides align to TRBD2. The CDR3 sequence is 15 residues long. Trimming at V came to 6 bases and at J to 5 bases, leaving 11 bases not matched to a gene. CDR1 and CDR2 from the germline V gene are SGHAT and FQNNGV.

This rearrangement joins TRBV28 to TRBJ2-5, with 7 bases aligning to TRBD2. V dropped 6 bases and J dropped 6; count of bases not matched to a gene: 22. The CDR3 length is 18 residues. Germline lookup yields CDR1 MDHEN and CDR2 SYDVKM. CDR3 nucleotide sequence: TGTGCCAGCAGCCTCTTGGATTGGCGGGGGATACGTCCACAGACCCAGTACTTC. This translates into CASSLLDWRGIRPQTQYF.

This clone was counted a few times. This rearrangement joins TRBV29-1 to TRBJ1-5; TRBD1 is a possible D gene (5 bases). CDR3 length equals 13 residues. V dropped 2 bases and J dropped 9 bases, with 14 bases sitting between them. Germline values: CDR1 SQVTM, CDR2 ANQGSEA. The CDR3 is CSVELQAGGPQHF. DNA of the CDR3: TGCAGCGTTGAATTGCAGGCCGGGGGGCCCCAGCATTTT.

CDR3 nucleotide sequence: TGTGCCAGTGGGGGGCGGGGGCGAGGCTACGAGCAGTACTTC. It encodes CASGGRGRGYEQYF. The chain joins TRBV28 to TRBJ2-7; D may be TRBD2 (7 bases). The CDR3 has 14 residues. V was cut by 9 bases and J by 3 bases, with 18 bases left in between. CDR1 is MDHEN, CDR2 SYDVKM, per germline.

Here the CDR3 DNA reads TGTGCCAGCAGCCAAGAGATTGGGCTAGCGGGAACTGGCGTTGAGCAGTTCTTC. It codes for CASSQEIGLAGTGVEQFF. The rearrangement uses TRBV14 and TRBJ2-1, with 9 bases aligning to TRBD2. The CDR3 is made up of 18 amino acids. Germline values: CDR1 SGHDN, CDR2 FVKESK. Trimming removed 0 bases from V and 9 bases from J; junction bases left unmatched: 15.

V usage is TRBV29-1 and J usage is TRBJ1-1; no reliable D call. V was pared by 4 bases and J by 6 bases, with 9 bases between. Germline loops: CDR1 SQVTM, CDR2 ANQGSEA. CDR3 length equals 11 residues. The DNA of the CDR3 is TGCAGCGTTGCCAGGAGGTCTGAAGCTTTCTTT. Amino acid sequence: CSVARRSEAFF.

V and J are TRBV7-2 and TRBJ1-5; D is perhaps TRBD1 (5 bases). The V and J ends lost 5 bases and 5 bases respectively, with 16 bases between them. The CDR3 has 15 amino acids. Germline CDR1 reads SGHTA; CDR2 reads FQGNSA. Written as DNA, the CDR3 is TGTGCCAGCAGCGGGGCCCCCCTCGTTTATCAGCCCCAGCATTTT. This encodes CASSGAPLVYQPQHF.

This clone was detected only a few times. V usage is TRBV28 and J usage is TRBJ2-3; tentatively, D is TRBD1 (6 bases). This CDR3 contains 14 residues. Germline CDR1 is MDHEN and CDR2 is SYDVKM. The V end lost 1 base, the J end lost 3 bases, and 8 bases lay between the germline ends. CDR3 region: CASSLLQGTDTQYF. The CDR3 nucleotides read TGTGCCAGCAGTTTATTACAGGGAACAGATACGCAGTATTTT.

The CDR3: CASSSLALETQYF. The DNA of the CDR3 is TGTGCCAGTAGTAGTCTAGCGCTGGAGACCCAGTACTTC. This sequence joins TRBV19 and TRBJ2-5; tentatively, D is TRBD2 (6 bases). Germline V CDR1 and CDR2: LNHDA, SQIVND (reference sequence). The CDR3 contains 13 residues. The V and J ends lost 4 bases and 5 bases respectively, with 11 bases between them.

The rearrangement uses TRBV27 and TRBJ1-1; D is perhaps TRBD1 (6 bases). CDR3 length: 13 amino acids. V was clipped by 4 bases and J by 4 bases, with 10 bases between them. Germline values: CDR1 MNHEY, CDR2 SMNVEV (reference sequence). DNA for the CDR3: TGTGCCAGCAGTTACAGGGCCGGCACTGAAGCTTTCTTT. Translating it yields CASSYRAGTEAFF.